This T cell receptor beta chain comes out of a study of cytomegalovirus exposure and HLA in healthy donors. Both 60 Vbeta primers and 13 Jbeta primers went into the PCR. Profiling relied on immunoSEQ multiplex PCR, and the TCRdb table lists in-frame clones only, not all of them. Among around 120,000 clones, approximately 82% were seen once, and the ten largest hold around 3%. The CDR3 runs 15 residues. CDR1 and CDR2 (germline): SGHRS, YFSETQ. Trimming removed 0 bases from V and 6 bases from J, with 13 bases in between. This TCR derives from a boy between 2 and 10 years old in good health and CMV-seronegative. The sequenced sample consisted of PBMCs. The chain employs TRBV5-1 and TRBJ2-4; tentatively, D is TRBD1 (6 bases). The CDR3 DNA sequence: TGCGCCAGCAGCTTGGAGGACAGTTGGGCAAACATTCAGTACTTC. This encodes CASSLEDSWANIQYF.